This T cell receptor (beta chain) was sequenced for a study of cytomegalovirus exposure and HLA in healthy donors. The overall study: As an earlier analysis found, 150 million to 200 million T cells yielded 90 million to 140 million unique TCR beta sequences. Study-level results: There was a cluster of highly shared sequence variants that was likely a sequencing artifact. Earlier analysis looked at TCR beta V segments, and most were productive about 87% or about 30% of the time. Later analysis placed DRB1 highest and HLA-C lowest in TCR association rates, which differed by HLA locus.

With regard to this clone: The antigen remains unidentified.

From germline, CDR1 is LNHDA and CDR2 SQIVND (reference sequence). J gave up 5 bases and V 3 bases, and 0 bases lay outside the gene matches. This CDR3 region has 13 residues. Primers: 60 Vbeta forward and 13 Jbeta reverse. This table comes from immunoSEQ multiplex PCR, and its TCRdb copy is limited to in-frame clones, with some not included. The sample comprises about 160,000 clones, about four fifths of which are singletons, and over 8.5% rests with the top ten. This TCR derives from a man in his fifties or sixties in good health and CMV-seropositive. This chain connects TRBV19 to TRBJ2-2, with 7 bases matching TRBD2. The sample was PBMCs. This CDR3 reads CASSMRGTGELFF. The CDR3, as DNA: TGTGCCAGTAGTATGCGGGGGACCGGGGAGCTGTTTTTT.